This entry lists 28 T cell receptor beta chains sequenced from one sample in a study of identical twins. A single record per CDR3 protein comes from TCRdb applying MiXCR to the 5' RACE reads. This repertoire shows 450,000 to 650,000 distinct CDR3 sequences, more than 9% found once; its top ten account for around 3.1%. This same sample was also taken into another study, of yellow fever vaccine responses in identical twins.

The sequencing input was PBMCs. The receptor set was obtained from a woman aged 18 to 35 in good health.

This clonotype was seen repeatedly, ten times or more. Written as DNA, the CDR3 is TGTGCCAGCAGCTTGGAGTTAGGGACAGGGAGGCCCCAGCATTTT. Its protein is CASSLELGTGRPQHF. This chain connects TRBV5-5 to TRBJ1-5; 9 bases map to TRBD1. The CDR3 runs 15 residues. The germline CDR1 and CDR2 sequences are SGHKS and YYEKEE (reference sequence). V lost 0 bases to trimming and J lost 9 bases; unmatched junction nucleotides: 7.

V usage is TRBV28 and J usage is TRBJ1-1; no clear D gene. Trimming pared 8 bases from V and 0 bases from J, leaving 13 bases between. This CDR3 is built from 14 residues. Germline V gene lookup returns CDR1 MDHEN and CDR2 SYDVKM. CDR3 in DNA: TGTGCCAGCCCCCCGGCGGGGATGAACACTGAAGCTTTCTTT. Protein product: CASPPAGMNTEAFF.

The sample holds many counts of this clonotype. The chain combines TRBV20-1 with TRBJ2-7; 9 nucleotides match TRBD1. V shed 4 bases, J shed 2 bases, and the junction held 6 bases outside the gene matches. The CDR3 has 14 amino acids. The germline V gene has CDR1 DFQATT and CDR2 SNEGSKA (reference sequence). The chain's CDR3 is CSATGQGPPYEQYF. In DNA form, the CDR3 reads TGCAGTGCTACCGGACAGGGGCCCCCCTACGAGCAGTACTTC.

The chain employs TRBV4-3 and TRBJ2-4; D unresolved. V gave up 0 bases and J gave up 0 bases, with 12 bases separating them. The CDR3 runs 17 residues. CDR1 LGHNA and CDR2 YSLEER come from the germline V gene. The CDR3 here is CASSQEYSILAKNIQYF. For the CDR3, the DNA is TGCGCCAGCAGCCAAGAATATTCCATACTAGCCAAAAACATTCAGTACTTC.

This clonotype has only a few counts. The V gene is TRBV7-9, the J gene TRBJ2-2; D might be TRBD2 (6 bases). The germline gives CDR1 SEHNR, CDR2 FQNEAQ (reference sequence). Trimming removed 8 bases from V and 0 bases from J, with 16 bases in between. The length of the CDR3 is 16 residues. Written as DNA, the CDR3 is TGTGCCAGCGGATTAATCGGGACTCCGAACACCGGGGAGCTGTTTTTT. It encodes CASGLIGTPNTGELFF.

CDR3: CASSDSWPATGELFF. CDR3 in DNA: TGTGCCAGCAGTGACTCTTGGCCGGCGACCGGGGAGCTGTTTTTT. V is TRBV6-4 and J is TRBJ2-2; unclear D gene. The ends were cut back, 0 bases at V and 5 bases at J, with 10 bases in the middle. This CDR3 is built from 15 residues. Per germline, CDR1 MRHNA and CDR2 SNTAGT.

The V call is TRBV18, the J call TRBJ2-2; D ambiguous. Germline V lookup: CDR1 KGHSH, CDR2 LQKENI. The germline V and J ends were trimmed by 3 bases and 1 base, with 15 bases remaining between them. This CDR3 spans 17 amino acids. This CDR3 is CASSPRLTLMNTGELFF. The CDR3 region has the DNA TGTGCCAGCTCACCCCGCCTCACTCTTATGAACACCGGGGAGCTGTTTTTT.

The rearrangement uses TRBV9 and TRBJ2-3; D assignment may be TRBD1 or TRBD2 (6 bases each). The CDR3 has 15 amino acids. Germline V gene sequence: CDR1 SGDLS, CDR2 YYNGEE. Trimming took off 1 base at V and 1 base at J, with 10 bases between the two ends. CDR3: CASSVSGAGTDTQYF. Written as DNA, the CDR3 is TGTGCCAGCAGCGTATCGGGGGCGGGCACAGATACGCAGTATTTT.

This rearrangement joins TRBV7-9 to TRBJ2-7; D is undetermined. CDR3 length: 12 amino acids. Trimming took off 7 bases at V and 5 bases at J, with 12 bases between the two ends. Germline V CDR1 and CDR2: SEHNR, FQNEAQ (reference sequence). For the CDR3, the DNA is TGTGCCAGCACCCCTCTCGTCCACGAGCAGTACTTC. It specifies CASTPLVHEQYF.

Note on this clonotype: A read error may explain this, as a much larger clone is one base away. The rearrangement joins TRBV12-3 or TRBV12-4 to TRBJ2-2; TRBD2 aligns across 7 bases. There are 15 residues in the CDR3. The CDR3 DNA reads TGTCCCAGCAGTTTAAGCGGGGTAGCCACCGGGGAGCTGTTTTTT. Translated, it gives CPSSLSGVATGELFF.

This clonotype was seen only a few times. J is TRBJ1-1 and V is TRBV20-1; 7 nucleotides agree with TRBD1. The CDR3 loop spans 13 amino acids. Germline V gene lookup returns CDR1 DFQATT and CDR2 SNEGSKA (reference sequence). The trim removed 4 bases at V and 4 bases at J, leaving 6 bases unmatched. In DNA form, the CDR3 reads TGCAGTGCTAATAGGGGGCGGGTCACTGAAGCTTTCTTT. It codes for CSANRGRVTEAFF.

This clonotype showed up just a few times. CDR3 sequence: CASSPQGGRASYEQYF. The CDR3 nucleotides are TGTGCCAGCAGTCCTCAGGGCGGGAGGGCTTCCTACGAGCAGTACTTC. The chain recombines TRBV12-3 or TRBV12-4 with TRBJ2-7; 9 bases map to TRBD2. The CDR3 spans 16 residues. V shed 5 bases, J shed 1 base, and the junction held 9 bases outside the gene matches.

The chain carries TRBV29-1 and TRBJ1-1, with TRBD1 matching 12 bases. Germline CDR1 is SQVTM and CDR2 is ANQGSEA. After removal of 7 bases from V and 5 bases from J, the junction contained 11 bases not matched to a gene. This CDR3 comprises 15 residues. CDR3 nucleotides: TGCAGCGCCGCCGGGACAGGGGGCTCGGGAACTGAAGCTTTCTTT. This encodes CSAAGTGGSGTEAFF.

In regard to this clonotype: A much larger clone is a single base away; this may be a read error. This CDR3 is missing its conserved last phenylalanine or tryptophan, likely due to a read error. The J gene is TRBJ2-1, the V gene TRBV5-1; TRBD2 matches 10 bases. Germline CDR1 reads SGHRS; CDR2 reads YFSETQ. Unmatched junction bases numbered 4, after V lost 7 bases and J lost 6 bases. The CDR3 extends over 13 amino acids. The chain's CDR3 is CASGRTSGNEQFL. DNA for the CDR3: TGCGCCAGCGGACGGACTAGCGGCAATGAGCAGTTCCTC.

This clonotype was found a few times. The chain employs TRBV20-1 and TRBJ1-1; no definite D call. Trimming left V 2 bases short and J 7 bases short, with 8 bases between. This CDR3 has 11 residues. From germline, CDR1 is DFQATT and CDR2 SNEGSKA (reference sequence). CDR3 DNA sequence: TGCAGTGCTAGATGGGGTGGTGAAGCTTTCTTT. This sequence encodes CSARWGGEAFF.

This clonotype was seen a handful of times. The CDR3 DNA reads as TGTGCCAGCAGCCAAGCGGGACTAGGGCTTGGCAATGAGCAGTTCTTC. Its translation is CASSQAGLGLGNEQFF. The chain links TRBV14 to TRBJ2-1; 8 nucleotides match TRBD2. Trimming took 1 base from V and 6 from J; bases not matched to a gene: 8. CDR1 and CDR2 (germline): SGHDN, FVKESK. The CDR3 covers 16 residues.

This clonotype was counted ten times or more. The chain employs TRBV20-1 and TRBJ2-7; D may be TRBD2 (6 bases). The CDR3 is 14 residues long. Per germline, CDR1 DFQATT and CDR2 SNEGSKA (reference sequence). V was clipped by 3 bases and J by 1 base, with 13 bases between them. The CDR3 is CSASGTQGSYEQYF. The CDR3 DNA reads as TGCAGTGCTAGCGGGACTCAAGGGTCCTACGAGCAGTACTTC.

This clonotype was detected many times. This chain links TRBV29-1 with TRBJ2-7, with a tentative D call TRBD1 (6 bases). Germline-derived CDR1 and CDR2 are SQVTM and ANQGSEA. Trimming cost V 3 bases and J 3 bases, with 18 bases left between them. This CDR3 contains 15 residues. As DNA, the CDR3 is TGCAGCGTTGAGGAGCCCAAGGACAGTTACTACGAGCAGTACTTC. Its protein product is CSVEEPKDSYYEQYF.

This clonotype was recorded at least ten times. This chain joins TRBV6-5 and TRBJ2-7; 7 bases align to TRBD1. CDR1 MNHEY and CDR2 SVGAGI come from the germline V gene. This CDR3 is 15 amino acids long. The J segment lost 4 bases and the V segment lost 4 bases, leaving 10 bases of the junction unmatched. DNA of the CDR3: TGTGCCAGCAGTTCCGGGACAGAGTACCTTTACGAGCAGTACTTC. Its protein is CASSSGTEYLYEQYF.

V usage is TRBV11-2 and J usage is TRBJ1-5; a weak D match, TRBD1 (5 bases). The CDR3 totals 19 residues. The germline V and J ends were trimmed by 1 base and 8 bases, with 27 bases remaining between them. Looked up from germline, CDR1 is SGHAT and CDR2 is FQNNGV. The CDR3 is CASSLGERVGGRGREPQHF. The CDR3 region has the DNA TGTGCCAGCAGCTTAGGCGAGCGGGTCGGGGGTCGGGGGAGGGAGCCCCAGCATTTT.

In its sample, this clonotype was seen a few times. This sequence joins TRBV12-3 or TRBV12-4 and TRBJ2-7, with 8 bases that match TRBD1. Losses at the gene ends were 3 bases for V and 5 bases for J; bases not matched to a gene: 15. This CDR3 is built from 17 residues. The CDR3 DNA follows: TGTGCCAGCAGTTTTTACCGCGGCTTGGACAGGGCCGACGAGCAGTACTTC. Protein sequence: CASSFYRGLDRADEQYF.

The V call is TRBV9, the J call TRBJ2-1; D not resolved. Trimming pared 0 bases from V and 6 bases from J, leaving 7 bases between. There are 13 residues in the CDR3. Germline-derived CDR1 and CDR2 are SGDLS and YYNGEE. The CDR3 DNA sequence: TGTGCCAGCAGCGTAGTAAGTGGCAATGAGCAGTTCTTC. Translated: CASSVVSGNEQFF.

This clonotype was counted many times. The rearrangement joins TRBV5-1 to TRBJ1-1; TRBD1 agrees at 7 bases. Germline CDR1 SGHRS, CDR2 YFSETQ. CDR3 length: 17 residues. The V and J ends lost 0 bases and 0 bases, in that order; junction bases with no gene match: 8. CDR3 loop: CASSLGAAGGMNTEAFF. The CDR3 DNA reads TGCGCCAGCAGCTTGGGAGCCGCAGGGGGTATGAACACTGAAGCTTTCTTT.

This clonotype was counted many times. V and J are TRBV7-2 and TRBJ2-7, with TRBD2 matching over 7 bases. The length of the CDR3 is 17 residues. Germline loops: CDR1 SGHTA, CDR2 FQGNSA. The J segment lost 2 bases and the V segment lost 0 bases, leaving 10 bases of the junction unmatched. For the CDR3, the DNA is TGTGCCAGCAGCTTAGCGCTTTTTGAGCGGGGAACCTACGAGCAGTACTTC. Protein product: CASSLALFERGTYEQYF.

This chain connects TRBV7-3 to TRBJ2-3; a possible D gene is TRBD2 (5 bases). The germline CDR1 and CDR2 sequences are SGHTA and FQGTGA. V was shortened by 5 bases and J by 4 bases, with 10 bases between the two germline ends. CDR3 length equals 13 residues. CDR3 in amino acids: CASSRAGPDTQYF. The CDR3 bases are TGTGCCAGCAGCCGGGCGGGCCCAGATACGCAGTATTTT. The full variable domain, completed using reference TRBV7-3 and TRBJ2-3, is GAGVSQTPSNKVTEKGKYVELRCDPISGHTALYWYRQSLGQGPEFLIYFQGTGAADDSGLPNDRFFAVRPEGSVSTLKIQRTERGDSAVYLCASSRAGPDTQYFGPGTRLTVL.

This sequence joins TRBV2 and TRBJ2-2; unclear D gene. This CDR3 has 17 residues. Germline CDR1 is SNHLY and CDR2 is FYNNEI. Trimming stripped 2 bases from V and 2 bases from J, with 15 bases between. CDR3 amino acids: CASSELTARRNTGELFF. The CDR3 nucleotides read TGTGCCAGCAGTGAACTTACGGCTAGACGAAACACCGGGGAGCTGTTTTTT.

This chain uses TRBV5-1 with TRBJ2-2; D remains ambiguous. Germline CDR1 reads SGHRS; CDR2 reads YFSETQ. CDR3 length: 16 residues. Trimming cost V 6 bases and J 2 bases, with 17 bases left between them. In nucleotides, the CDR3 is TGCGCCAGCACCCCCCGACTTCTGTCAAACACCGGGGAGCTGTTTTTT. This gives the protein CASTPRLLSNTGELFF.

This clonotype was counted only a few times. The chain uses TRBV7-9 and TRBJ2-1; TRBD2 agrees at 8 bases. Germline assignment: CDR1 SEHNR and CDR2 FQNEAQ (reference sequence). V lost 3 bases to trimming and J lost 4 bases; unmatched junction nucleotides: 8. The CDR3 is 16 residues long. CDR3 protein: CASSFIAGSPYNEQFF. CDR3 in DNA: TGTGCCAGCAGCTTCATAGCGGGAAGTCCGTACAATGAGCAGTTCTTC. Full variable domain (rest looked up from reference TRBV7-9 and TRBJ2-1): DTGVSQNPRHKITKRGQNVTFRCDPISEHNRLYWYRQTLGQGPEFLTYFQNEAQLEKSRLLSDRFSAERPKGSFSTLEIQRTEQGDSAMYLCASSFIAGSPYNEQFFGPGTRLTVL.